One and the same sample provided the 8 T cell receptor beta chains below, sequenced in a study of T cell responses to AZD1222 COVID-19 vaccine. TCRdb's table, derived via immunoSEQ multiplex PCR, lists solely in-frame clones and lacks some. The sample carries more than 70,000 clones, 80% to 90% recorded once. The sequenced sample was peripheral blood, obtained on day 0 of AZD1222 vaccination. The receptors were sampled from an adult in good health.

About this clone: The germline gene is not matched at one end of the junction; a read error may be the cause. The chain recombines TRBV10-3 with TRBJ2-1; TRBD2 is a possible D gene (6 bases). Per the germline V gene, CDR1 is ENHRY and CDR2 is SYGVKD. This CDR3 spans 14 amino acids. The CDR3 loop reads CAIRRLDSDNEQFF. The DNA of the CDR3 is TGTGCCATCAGGAGACTAGACTCCGACAATGAGCAGTTCTTC.

As DNA, the CDR3 is TGCGCCAGCAGCCGGACAGGGGGAGAGACCCAGTACTTC. Protein: CASSRTGGETQYF. V usage is TRBV5-1 and J usage is TRBJ2-5, with TRBD1 matching 10 bases. Looked up from germline, CDR1 is SGHRS and CDR2 is YFSETQ. V gave up 4 bases and J gave up 4 bases; unmatched junction bases: 1. The CDR3 extends over 13 amino acids.

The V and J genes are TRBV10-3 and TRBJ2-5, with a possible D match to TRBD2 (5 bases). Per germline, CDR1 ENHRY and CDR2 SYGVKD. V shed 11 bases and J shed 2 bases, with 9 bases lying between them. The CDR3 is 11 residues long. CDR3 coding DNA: TGTGCCGCTCGGGAACAAGAGACCCAGTACTTC. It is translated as CAAREQETQYF.

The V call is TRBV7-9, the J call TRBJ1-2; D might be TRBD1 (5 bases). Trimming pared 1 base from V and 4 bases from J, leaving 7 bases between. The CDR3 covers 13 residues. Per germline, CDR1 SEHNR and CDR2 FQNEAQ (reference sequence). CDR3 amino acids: CASSLVGAYGYTF. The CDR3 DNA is TGTGCCAGCAGCTTAGTAGGGGCCTATGGCTACACCTTC.

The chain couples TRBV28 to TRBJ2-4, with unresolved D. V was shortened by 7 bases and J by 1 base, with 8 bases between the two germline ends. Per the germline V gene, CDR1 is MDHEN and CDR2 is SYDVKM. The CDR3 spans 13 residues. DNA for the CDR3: TGTGCCAGCACCATGAGTGCCAAAAACATTCAGTACTTC. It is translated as CASTMSAKNIQYF.

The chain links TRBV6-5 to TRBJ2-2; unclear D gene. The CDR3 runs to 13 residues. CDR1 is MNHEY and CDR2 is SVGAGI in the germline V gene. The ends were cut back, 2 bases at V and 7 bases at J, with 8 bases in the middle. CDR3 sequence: CASSYPAYGELFF. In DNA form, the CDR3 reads TGTGCCAGCAGTTACCCCGCTTACGGGGAGCTGTTTTTT.

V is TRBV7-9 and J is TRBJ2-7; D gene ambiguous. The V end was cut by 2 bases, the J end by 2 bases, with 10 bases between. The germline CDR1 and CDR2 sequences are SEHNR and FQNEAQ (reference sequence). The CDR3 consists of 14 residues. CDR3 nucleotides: TGTGCCAGCAGCTTATTTGACGGAGCCTACGAGCAGTACTTC. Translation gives CASSLFDGAYEQYF.

CDR3 coding DNA: TGTGCCAGTAGTGCCCGCGTTGGGGATACGCAGTATTTT. This translates into CASSARVGDTQYF. The chain carries TRBV19 and TRBJ2-3; D is ambiguous. V was pared by 5 bases and J by 6 bases, with 12 bases between. The germline V gene has CDR1 LNHDA and CDR2 SQIVND (reference sequence). This CDR3 comprises 13 residues.